The clone carrying this T cell receptor (beta chain) was observed many times. The CDR3 is made up of 15 amino acids. Germline V CDR1 and CDR2: SGHTA, FQGNSA. After removal of 6 bases from V and 0 bases from J, the junction contained 4 bases not matched to a gene. TCRdb redid the calling of the RT-PCR reads with MiXCR, one entry per CDR3 protein. The profile shows more than 600,000 distinct CDR3 sequences, approximately 15% of them singletons. The source material was memory CD4+ T cells from blood. The rearrangement uses TRBV7-2 and TRBJ2-3; TRBD2 agrees at 9 bases. The sequence was obtained from a female donor in good health, serving as a healthy control. DNA of the CDR3: TGTGCCAGCAGGCCTAGCGGGACGAGCACAGATACGCAGTATTTT. Protein product: CASRPSGTSTDTQYF.